Listed here are 8 T cell receptor beta chains from one sample, sequenced in a study of low-dose radiotherapy and immunotherapy resistance in tumors. Described time point: after trial treatment. Treatment in this sample: LDRT plus nivolumab, ipilimumab, low-dose cyclophosphamide and aspirin (RACIN trial). The authors amplified TCRs for 20 PCR cycles with a constant-region primer and a V-primer adapter. TCRdb passed the reads through MiXCR, listing each CDR3 protein once. The profile shows under 60,000 distinct CDR3 sequences, around a third of them singletons. Sequenced material: PBMCs, taken after low-dose radiotherapy plus immunotherapy. These receptors were taken from a male donor with rectosigmoid adenocarcinoma.

This chain connects TRBV2 to TRBJ1-5; D gene unclear. The V end was cut by 5 bases, the J end by 4 bases, with 15 bases between. From germline, CDR1 is SNHLY and CDR2 FYNNEI. The CDR3 length is 15 residues. The CDR3, as DNA: TGTGCCAGCAGTTTTCCCCCTGGGTCGAATCAGCCCCAGCATTTT. Its protein product is CASSFPPGSNQPQHF.

The chain has TRBV29-1 and TRBJ2-5; 7 bases are a match to TRBD1. This CDR3 region has 15 residues. J lost 4 bases, V lost 6 bases, and 14 bases had no gene match. The germline V gene encodes CDR1 SQVTM and CDR2 ANQGSEA. CDR3 DNA: TGCAGCGTCAACACAGGGGACGAAGAGGGAGAGACCCAGTACTTC. Translation: CSVNTGDEEGETQYF.

The rearrangement links TRBV18 to TRBJ2-7; 9 nucleotides line up with TRBD1. The V segment lost 3 bases and the J segment 3 bases; nucleotides outside the gene matches: 3. The CDR3 has 14 residues. Germline V gene sequence: CDR1 KGHSH, CDR2 LQKENI. Written as DNA, the CDR3 is TGTGCCAGCTCACCGATGGGACAGGGCTACGAGCAGTACTTC. Its translation: CASSPMGQGYEQYF.

DNA of the CDR3: TGTGCCAGCAGCAGGGGACTAGCGAGTAGCACAGATACGCAGTATTTT. It codes for CASSRGLASSTDTQYF. The genes are TRBV5-5 and TRBJ2-3; 10 nucleotides align to TRBD2. V trimming: 4 bases; J trimming: 0 bases; junction bases outside the gene matches: 5. The CDR3 runs 16 residues. Germline CDR1 SGHKS, CDR2 YYEKEE (reference sequence).

This clonotype has ten or more counts. This CDR3 reads CASSLGVNEKLFF. CDR3 coding DNA: TGTGCCAGCAGCCTTGGCGTAAACGAAAAACTGTTTTTT. V is TRBV11-2 and J is TRBJ1-4, with D uncertain. Germline CDR1 SGHAT, CDR2 FQNNGV. Trimming shortened V by 5 bases and J by 8 bases, and 12 bases separated the two germline ends. The CDR3 contains 13 residues.

On this clonotype itself: A far larger clone lies a single base away; this is likely a read error. The chain has TRBV13 and TRBJ2-3; perhaps TRBD2 as D (6 bases). V was trimmed by 5 bases and J by 10 bases, leaving 16 bases between them. This CDR3 has 13 residues. CDR1 and CDR2 from the germline V gene are PRHDT and FYEKMQ (reference sequence). The CDR3 sequence is CASSPGLPQSQYF. CDR3 in DNA: TGTGCCAGCAGCCCGGGACTTCCCCAATCGCAGTATTTT.

As for this clonotype: A far bigger clonotype differs at one base, so this is likely a read error. This rearrangement joins TRBV11-1 to TRBJ1-1; D is unresolved. The germline CDR1 and CDR2 sequences are SGHAT and FQDESV (reference sequence). This CDR3 is 15 amino acids long. This CDR3 reads CASSQVDGESTEVFF. The CDR3 DNA reads as TGTGCCAGCAGCCAAGTAGACGGAGAGAGCACTGAAGTTTTCTTT. Drawing the rest from reference TRBV11-1 and TRBJ1-1, the complete variable domain is EAEVAQSPRYKITEKSQAVAFWCDPISGHATLYWYRQILGQGPELLVQFQDESVVDDSQLPKDRFSAERLKGVDSTLKIQPAELGDSAMYLCASSQVDGESTEVFFGQGTRLTVV.

The chain employs TRBV27 and TRBJ2-4, with TRBD1 identical over 7 bases. The CDR3 runs to 15 residues. The ends lost 6 bases at V and 0 bases at J; junction bases unmatched: 5. Germline CDR1 is MNHEY and CDR2 is SMNVEV (reference sequence). The CDR3 sequence is CASSLQGIAKNIQYF. DNA of the CDR3: TGTGCCAGCAGCTTACAGGGGATAGCCAAAAACATTCAGTACTTC.